The 7 T cell receptor beta chains below all came from one sample that was sequenced in a study of blood T cell repertoires in COVID-19. Sequencing used immunoSEQ multiplex PCR; TCRdb keeps in-frame clones, though not all of them. The table records tens of thousands of clones, 88% of them present only once. Input material: peripheral blood. The receptors stem from a woman in her sixties or seventies with acute or convalescent COVID-19.

This clone was observed once. The chain carries TRBV14 and TRBJ2-1; D is unclear. Germline assignment: CDR1 SGHDN and CDR2 FVKESK. The CDR3 covers 11 residues. Deletions cut 1 base from V and 9 bases from J, with 4 bases between. The CDR3 is CASSQGLEQFF. The CDR3 DNA reads as TGTGCCAGCAGCCAAGGTCTTGAGCAGTTCTTC.

The chain recombines TRBV5-1 with TRBJ1-3, with D perhaps matching TRBD1 (5 bases). V lost 4 bases and J lost 3, with 8 bases in between. The CDR3 length is 13 residues. Germline lookup yields CDR1 SGHRS and CDR2 YFSETQ. In DNA, the CDR3 is TGCGCCAGCAGCCAGGGCTATGGAAACACCATATATTTT. It translates to CASSQGYGNTIYF.

V usage is TRBV10-3 and J usage is TRBJ2-4; possible D gene TRBD2, 7 bases. The CDR3 extends over 16 amino acids. CDR1 is ENHRY and CDR2 is SYGVKD in the germline V gene. Between the trimmed V and J ends, which lost 3 bases and 7 bases, there was a span of 19 bases. The CDR3 coding sequence is TGTGCCATCAGTGAATTGGCGGGGGCGGGGTACAACATTCAGTACTTC. Translating gives CAISELAGAGYNIQYF.

The gene calls are TRBV5-4 and TRBJ2-3, with D maybe TRBD2 (5 bases). The CDR3 consists of 12 residues. Trimming cost V 4 bases and J 7 bases, with 10 bases left between them. CDR1 and CDR2 (germline): SGHNT, YYREEE (reference sequence). Written as DNA, the CDR3 is TGTGCCAGCAGCGCTGGGGAGTATACGCAGTATTTT. This encodes CASSAGEYTQYF.

The chain carries TRBV5-1 and TRBJ2-2; D call uncertain. Trimming removed 4 bases at V and 7 bases at J, with 11 bases between. Germline V gene sequence: CDR1 SGHRS, CDR2 YFSETQ. The CDR3 runs to 13 residues. CDR3 nucleotide sequence: TGCGCCAGCAGCCCGCAACAGAACGGGGAGCTGTTTTTT. Its protein product is CASSPQQNGELFF.

V gene TRBV30 combines with J gene TRBJ1-2; possible D gene TRBD1, 5 bases. V dropped 1 base and J dropped 2 bases, with 17 bases sitting between them. CDR3 length equals 16 residues. The V gene's germline CDR1 is GTSNPN and CDR2 SVGIG (reference sequence). Here the CDR3 DNA reads TGTGCCTGGAGTGCCCGCCAGGGTCCCAGGAACTATGGCTACACCTTC. Its protein product is CAWSARQGPRNYGYTF.

The chain is built from TRBV30 and TRBJ1-1, with 9 bases lining up with TRBD1. Germline CDR1 and CDR2: GTSNPN and SVGIG (reference sequence). CDR3 length: 13 amino acids. The V and J ends lost 4 bases and 9 bases, in that order; junction bases with no gene match: 9. The CDR3 loop is CAWTDRGILKAFF. The CDR3, as DNA: TGTGCCTGGACGGACAGGGGAATTTTGAAAGCTTTCTTT.